The 26 T cell receptor beta chains below come from one sample, sequenced in a study of OX40 agonist ivuxolimab in advanced cancers. The data were produced by immunoSEQ multiplex PCR, yet TCRdb's version contains in-frame clones alone and is incomplete. This table has approximately 62,000 clones, roughly 92% appearing once. Here the sequenced sample was CD4+ or CD8+ T cells sorted from blood, taken in a trial of the OX40 agonist ivuxolimab. The source of these receptors is an adult with an advanced solid tumor such as melanoma, head and neck, liver or kidney cancer.

By proportion, this clone is medium-sized. The chain has TRBV30 and TRBJ2-1; 8 nucleotides agree with TRBD2. Germline values: CDR1 GTSNPN, CDR2 SVGIG (reference sequence). V was pared by 3 bases and J by 6 bases, with 4 bases of the junction left unmatched. This CDR3 region has 13 residues. The CDR3 spells CAWRSGGFNEQFF. CDR3 nucleotide sequence: TGTGCCTGGAGAAGCGGGGGCTTCAATGAGCAGTTCTTC.

The V call is TRBV13, the J call TRBJ1-1; no clear D gene. Germline-derived CDR1 and CDR2 are PRHDT and FYEKMQ (reference sequence). This CDR3 is built from 13 residues. Trimming took 1 base from V and 3 from J, leaving 6 bases between them. Here the CDR3 reads CASSLAGDTEAFF. CDR3 DNA sequence: TGTGCCAGCAGCTTAGCCGGGGACACTGAAGCTTTCTTT.

The rearrangement links TRBV6-5 to TRBJ2-5; 8 bases map to TRBD1. Germline CDR1 MNHEY, CDR2 SVGAGI. The J segment lost 4 bases and the V segment lost 4 bases, leaving 2 bases of the junction unmatched. This CDR3 contains 13 residues. CDR3 nucleotide sequence: TGTGCCAGCAGTTCAGGACAGGGAGAGACCCAGTACTTC. It encodes CASSSGQGETQYF.

This clone was found once. This sequence joins TRBV29-1 and TRBJ1-3, with D unclear. CDR1 is SQVTM and CDR2 is ANQGSEA in the germline V gene. V was trimmed by 4 bases and J by 0 bases, leaving 13 bases between them. The CDR3 length is 15 residues. CDR3 nucleotides: TGCAGCGTTGTTCGGTCCGGAGACTCTGGAAACACCATATATTTT. It codes for CSVVRSGDSGNTIYF. Full variable domain (remainder filled in from reference TRBV29-1 and TRBJ1-3): SAVISQKPSRDICQRGTSLTIQCQVDSQVTMMFWYRQQPGQSLTLIATANQGSEATYESGFVIDKFPISRPNLTFSTLTVSNMSPEDSSIYLCSVVRSGDSGNTIYFGEGSWLTVV.

The chain combines TRBV4-1 with TRBJ2-6; a possible D gene is TRBD2 (6 bases). Trimming pared 3 bases from V and 4 bases from J, leaving 10 bases between. This CDR3 spans 15 amino acids. Per the germline V gene, CDR1 is MGHRA and CDR2 is YSYEKL. The DNA for the CDR3 is TGCGCCAGCAGCCAGGAGGGCCGCGGGGCCAACGTCCTGACTTTC. This codes for CASSQEGRGANVLTF.

This chain uses TRBV6-1 with TRBJ2-1; no clear D. This CDR3 has 11 amino acids. The ends were cut back, 5 bases at V and 12 bases at J, with 11 bases in the middle. In germline, CDR1 is MNHNS, CDR2 SASEGT. Here the CDR3 DNA reads TGTGCCAGCAGTTCTGGGTTTGGGCAGTTCTTC. Protein sequence: CASSSGFGQFF.

The rearrangement links TRBV7-9 to TRBJ1-1; maybe TRBD1 (6 bases). Germline CDR1 SEHNR, CDR2 FQNEAQ (reference sequence). Trimming removed 5 bases from V and 1 base from J, with 20 bases in between. The CDR3 spans 17 residues. Written as DNA, the CDR3 is TGTGCCAGCAGCCCCATTAGAGGACAGCCTGGGAACACTGAAGCTTTCTTT. This sequence encodes CASSPIRGQPGNTEAFF.

The V gene is TRBV5-4, the J gene TRBJ1-1; 8 bases fit TRBD1. Germline CDR1 reads SGHNT; CDR2 reads YYREEE (reference sequence). The V gene end was trimmed by 4 bases and the J gene end by 1 base; junction bases not matched to a gene: 3. The CDR3 totals 14 residues. Here the CDR3 DNA reads TGTGCCAGCAGCACCGACAGGGGGAACACTGAAGCTTTCTTT. Its protein product is CASSTDRGNTEAFF.

This clone was seen a handful of times. A much larger clone lies one base from this, so it may be a read error. Other DNA sequences within the sample encode an identical CDR3. This chain joins TRBV4-1 and TRBJ1-1; D remains ambiguous. V shed 0 bases and J shed 1 base, with 6 bases lying between them. Germline V gene data show CDR1 as MGHRA and CDR2 as YSYEKL. This CDR3 has 14 residues. The CDR3 here is CASSQETANTEAFF. The CDR3 DNA reads TGCGCCAGCAGCCAAGAAACCGCGAACACTGAAGCTTTCTTT.

As to this clone: Other DNA sequences from this sample encode an identical CDR3 as well. The chain links TRBV5-6 to TRBJ2-1; D tentatively reads TRBD1 or TRBD2 (6 bases each). Germline V gene sequence: CDR1 SGHDT, CDR2 YYEEEE. Between the trimmed V and J ends, which lost 4 bases and 0 bases, there was a span of 14 bases. The CDR3 sequence is 16 residues long. The CDR3 region has the DNA TGTGCCAGCAGCCTGGGGGCCGGGAGCTCCTACAATGAGCAGTTCTTC. Its protein product is CASSLGAGSSYNEQFF.

This chain joins TRBV4-1 and TRBJ2-3, with D possibly matching TRBD1 (5 bases). CDR1 is MGHRA, CDR2 YSYEKL, per germline. Trimming removed 1 base from V and 2 bases from J, with 19 bases in between. The CDR3 is 18 amino acids. CDR3 region: CASSQVFGEVGHTDTQYF. DNA of the CDR3: TGCGCCAGCAGCCAAGTTTTCGGTGAAGTGGGGCACACAGATACGCAGTATTTT.

The chain carries TRBV10-3 and TRBJ1-1; TRBD1 is a possible D gene (5 bases). Per the germline V gene, CDR1 is ENHRY and CDR2 is SYGVKD. The CDR3 is 16 residues long. The ends were cut back, 3 bases at V and 0 bases at J, with 14 bases in the middle. The CDR3 is CAISELLTGVNTEAFF. The CDR3 bases are TGTGCCATCAGTGAACTCCTAACGGGGGTGAACACTGAAGCTTTCTTT.

This chain joins TRBV11-2 and TRBJ2-3; 10 bases map to TRBD2. This CDR3 has 20 residues. V gave up 0 bases and J gave up 0 bases; unmatched junction bases: 12. Germline lookup yields CDR1 SGHAT and CDR2 FQNNGV. CDR3: CASSLDSSGGLHPSTDTQYF. CDR3 nucleotide sequence: TGTGCCAGCAGCTTAGATTCTAGCGGGGGCCTTCACCCTAGCACAGATACGCAGTATTTT.

This clone was seen only a few times. The chain carries TRBV30 and TRBJ1-1; D unclear. Germline lookup yields CDR1 GTSNPN and CDR2 SVGIG (reference sequence). V lost 0 bases to trimming and J lost 5 bases, with 7 bases between them. The CDR3 sequence is 12 residues long. The CDR3 region has the DNA TGTGCCTGGAGTGTATTAGGGACTGAAGCTTTCTTT. It yields the protein CAWSVLGTEAFF.

This clone was counted once. J is TRBJ1-2 and V is TRBV7-9; D gene ambiguous. Trimming stripped 5 bases from V and 3 bases from J, with 13 bases between. Per the germline V gene, CDR1 is SEHNR and CDR2 is FQNEAQ (reference sequence). The CDR3 totals 14 residues. CDR3 nucleotide sequence: TGTGCCAGCAGCACCGACATATTCCACTATGGCTACACCTTC. Residues: CASSTDIFHYGYTF.

This chain uses TRBV14 with TRBJ1-5; D unresolved. Germline assignment: CDR1 SGHDN and CDR2 FVKESK. V lost 1 base, J lost 4 bases, and 5 bases lay in between. The CDR3 loop spans 13 amino acids. This CDR3 is CASSQAGNQPQHF. Here the CDR3 DNA reads TGTGCCAGCAGCCAAGCCGGGAATCAGCCCCAGCATTTT.

V usage is TRBV5-6 and J usage is TRBJ2-2, with D uncertain. The CDR3 has 13 amino acids. The V gene lost 0 bases and the J gene lost 6 bases, with 6 bases spanning the gap. Germline-derived CDR1 and CDR2 are SGHDT and YYEEEE. The CDR3 region has the DNA TGTGCCAGCAGCTTGGGCGTTCCCGGGGAGCTGTTTTTT. Protein sequence: CASSLGVPGELFF.

J is TRBJ1-4 and V is TRBV7-9, with D unresolved. Trimming cost V 5 bases and J 2 bases, with 12 bases left between them. The length of the CDR3 is 15 residues. Germline V lookup: CDR1 SEHNR, CDR2 FQNEAQ (reference sequence). The CDR3 DNA reads TGTGCCAGCAGCCCCCTAGGTCGGACTAATGAAAAACTGTTTTTT. Protein product: CASSPLGRTNEKLFF.

This clone came up once. The CDR3 DNA reads TGTGCCAGCACCGACTGGGGGGGCAAGGGCTACACCTTC. It is translated as CASTDWGGKGYTF. V is TRBV5-6 and J is TRBJ1-2; a possible D gene is TRBD1 (6 bases). Trimming left V 6 bases short and J 8 bases short, with 17 bases between. CDR1 is SGHDT, CDR2 YYEEEE, per germline. The CDR3 consists of 13 residues.

The chain carries TRBV7-9 and TRBJ2-1, with a weak D call TRBD2 (5 bases). Germline values: CDR1 SEHNR, CDR2 FQNEAQ (reference sequence). The CDR3 is 15 residues long. V shed 4 bases and J shed 0 bases, with 10 bases lying between them. CDR3 sequence (DNA): TGTGCCAGCAGCTCCGGGGAGCACTCCTACAATGAGCAGTTCTTC. Residues: CASSSGEHSYNEQFF.

V gene TRBV6-1 combines with J gene TRBJ1-6; tentative D call: TRBD1 (6 bases). Germline values: CDR1 MNHNS, CDR2 SASEGT. The CDR3 is made up of 16 amino acids. Trimming took off 1 base at V and 5 bases at J, with 12 bases between the two ends. The CDR3 coding sequence is TGTGCCAGCAGTGAAGGAGGGGGTTATAATAATTCACCCCTCCACTTT. This codes for CASSEGGGYNNSPLHF.

This chain joins TRBV9 and TRBJ1-2, with D possibly TRBD1 on 6 matching bases. Trimming removed 1 base at V and 3 bases at J, with 7 bases between. The CDR3 runs 13 residues. The germline CDR1 and CDR2 sequences are SGDLS and YYNGEE. The CDR3: CASSVSGDYGYTF. CDR3 DNA: TGTGCCAGCAGCGTATCAGGGGACTATGGCTACACCTTC.

V gene TRBV19 combines with J gene TRBJ2-3; D not resolved. This CDR3 comprises 13 residues. Deletions cut 1 base from V and 4 bases from J, with 6 bases between. Germline-derived CDR1 and CDR2 are LNHDA and SQIVND (reference sequence). Written as DNA, the CDR3 is TGTGCCAGTAGTATAGTACGCTCAGATACGCAGTATTTT. Amino acid sequence: CASSIVRSDTQYF.

Only one count was recorded for this clone. The chain has TRBV12-2 and TRBJ2-1; TRBD2, the D gene given by the table, was not confirmed from the DNA. TRBV12-2 is marked as a pseudogene. This CDR3 spans 20 amino acids. CDR3 in DNA: TGTGCAAGTCGCCCCGGCTCTTTACGAGGTCTAGCGTTCGTCTACAATGAGCAGTTCTTC. It translates to CASRPGSLRGLAFVYNEQFF.

The rearrangement links TRBV5-6 to TRBJ1-3; no clear D gene. This CDR3 comprises 15 residues. Trimming removed 0 bases from V and 2 bases from J, with 9 bases in between. In germline, CDR1 is SGHDT, CDR2 YYEEEE. The CDR3 reads CASSLGAPTGNTIYF. CDR3 DNA sequence: TGTGCCAGCAGCTTGGGGGCGCCGACTGGAAACACCATATATTTT.

This clone was seen once. CDR3 bases: TGCGCCAGCAGCCAAGATGGGGGACAGCCCCAGCATTTT. Its protein product is CASSQDGGQPQHF. J is TRBJ1-5 and V is TRBV4-1, with TRBD1 as a possible D gene (5 bases). CDR1 MGHRA and CDR2 YSYEKL come from the germline V gene. The CDR3 runs 13 residues. The V end was cut by 0 bases, the J end by 7 bases, with 7 bases between.